One and the same sample provided the 32 T cell receptor beta chains below, sequenced in a study of shared clonotypes between healthy human individuals. Only CD45RO-negative cells positively selected for CCR7 counted as naive CD8 cells, so terminally differentiated effector memory CD45RA+ cells were excluded. TCRdb keeps only in-frame clones here, not all; method: immunoSEQ multiplex PCR. The table includes some 740,000 clones, about 91% detected once. The sequenced sample was naive CD8+ T cells sorted from blood. The receptor source for this set is a man younger than 40 in good health.

The V call is TRBV6-5, the J call TRBJ2-1; a possible D gene is TRBD2 (6 bases). V was clipped by 7 bases and J by 5 bases, with 18 bases between them. The germline gives CDR1 MNHEY, CDR2 SVGAGI. This CDR3 contains 15 residues. In nucleotides, the CDR3 is TGTGCCAGCACCGACCCCCGGGAGCCTAACAATGAGCAGTTCTTC. It codes for CASTDPREPNNEQFF.

The V call is TRBV27, the J call TRBJ2-7; 11 bases align to TRBD1. With V trimmed by 6 bases and J by 3 bases, 7 bases remained unmatched. The CDR3 consists of 15 residues. Germline CDR1 MNHEY, CDR2 SMNVEV (reference sequence). CDR3 sequence reads: CASSDMDRGLYEQYF. The CDR3, as DNA: TGTGCCAGCAGCGATATGGACAGGGGGCTCTACGAGCAGTACTTC.

The chain is built from TRBV7-6 and TRBJ2-5; 9 bases match TRBD2. CDR1 and CDR2 (germline): SGHVS, FNYEAQ. The V and J ends lost 2 bases and 2 bases, in that order; junction bases with no gene match: 0. The CDR3 is made up of 14 amino acids. CDR3 bases: TGTGCCAGCAGCTTACTAGCGGGGCAAGAGACCCAGTACTTC. This gives the protein CASSLLAGQETQYF.

The CDR3, as DNA: TGTGCCAGCAGTTACGATGGACAGCCCGAACCTTTCTTT. It yields the protein CASSYDGQPEPFF. The J gene is TRBJ1-1, the V gene TRBV6-5, with a weak D call TRBD1 (6 bases). The germline CDR1 and CDR2 sequences are MNHEY and SVGAGI. The V and J ends lost 2 bases and 12 bases respectively, with 16 bases between them. This CDR3 region has 13 residues.

The chain is built from TRBV15 and TRBJ2-7; 11 positions match TRBD2. J lost 2 bases, V lost 3 bases, and 6 bases had no gene match. The CDR3 contains 16 residues. Germline V gene data show CDR1 as LNHNV and CDR2 as YYDKDF (reference sequence). The CDR3 reads CATSRGRLAGTYEQYF. The CDR3 coding sequence is TGTGCCACCAGCAGGGGGAGACTAGCGGGGACCTACGAGCAGTACTTC.

The gene calls are TRBV7-2 and TRBJ2-7; a weak D match, TRBD2 (5 bases). Germline-derived CDR1 and CDR2 are SGHTA and FQGNSA. The CDR3 is 14 residues long. Trimming took 4 bases from V and 2 from J, leaving 12 bases between them. CDR3 region: CASSYPDGTYEQYF. The CDR3 DNA sequence: TGTGCCAGCAGCTATCCGGACGGGACCTACGAGCAGTACTTC.

The chain employs TRBV7-9 and TRBJ2-4; D not resolved. Per the germline V gene, CDR1 is SEHNR and CDR2 is FQNEAQ (reference sequence). Trimming took off 3 bases at V and 5 bases at J, with 14 bases between the two ends. The CDR3 is made up of 15 amino acids. As DNA, the CDR3 is TGTGCCAGCAGCTTTGCCCCAACGGGCCAAAACATTCAGTACTTC. Its protein product is CASSFAPTGQNIQYF.

The genes are TRBV9 and TRBJ2-1, with 12 positions matching TRBD2. The CDR3 consists of 16 residues. Germline CDR1 and CDR2: SGDLS and YYNGEE. V lost 4 bases and J lost 6; bases outside the gene matches: 8. In DNA form, the CDR3 reads TGTGCCAGCAGCTTTGGGACTAGCGGGCCACTCAATGAGCAGTTCTTC. This translates into CASSFGTSGPLNEQFF.

The rearrangement uses TRBV5-4 and TRBJ1-2, with 9 bases fitting TRBD1. The ends lost 4 bases at V and 5 bases at J; junction bases unmatched: 12. CDR3 length: 16 residues. Germline CDR1 SGHNT, CDR2 YYREEE (reference sequence). CDR3: CASSGYRDREGYGYTF. CDR3 nucleotide sequence: TGTGCCAGCAGCGGTTACCGGGACAGGGAGGGGTATGGCTACACCTTC.

The chain recombines TRBV4-1 with TRBJ2-7, with TRBD2 identical over 12 bases. The ends lost 0 bases at V and 2 bases at J; junction bases unmatched: 8. The CDR3 totals 18 residues. CDR1 and CDR2 (germline): MGHRA, YSYEKL. CDR3 sequence (DNA): TGCGCCAGCAGCCAAGAGCCCGGGACTAGCGGGCTAACCTACGAGCAGTACTTC. This encodes CASSQEPGTSGLTYEQYF.

CDR3 region: CASGPVNNEQFF. The CDR3 bases are TGTGCCAGTGGACCAGTGAACAATGAGCAGTTCTTC. The chain has TRBV19 and TRBJ2-1; D remains ambiguous. This CDR3 spans 12 amino acids. Between the trimmed V and J ends, which lost 8 bases and 5 bases, there was a span of 10 bases. Germline V CDR1 and CDR2: LNHDA, SQIVND (reference sequence).

The rearrangement joins TRBV18 to TRBJ2-7; D call uncertain. The CDR3 spans 14 residues. Germline V gene data show CDR1 as KGHSH and CDR2 as LQKENI. V dropped 2 bases and J dropped 0 bases, with 8 bases sitting between them. The CDR3 coding sequence is TGTGCCAGCTCACCAGCGATGAGCTCCTACGAGCAGTACTTC. Amino acid sequence: CASSPAMSSYEQYF.

V and J are TRBV4-1 and TRBJ1-4; 8 nucleotides match TRBD1. Germline-derived CDR1 and CDR2 are MGHRA and YSYEKL. There are 16 residues in the CDR3. The V and J ends lost 3 bases and 7 bases, in that order; junction bases with no gene match: 10. The CDR3 nucleotides are TGCGCCAGCAGCCACTACCCGACAGGGGTTGGTGAAAAACTGTTTTTT. Protein product: CASSHYPTGVGEKLFF.

The table lists this clone with a few counts. Other nucleotide sequences from this sample produce the same CDR3. V and J are TRBV27 and TRBJ2-7; D might be TRBD2 (6 bases). The germline V gene has CDR1 MNHEY and CDR2 SMNVEV (reference sequence). The CDR3 runs to 14 residues. The V end lost 5 bases, the J end lost 1 base, and 12 bases lay between the germline ends. The CDR3 region is CASSPFGSSYEQYF. In DNA form, the CDR3 reads TGTGCCAGCAGTCCTTTCGGGAGTTCCTACGAGCAGTACTTC.

The V and J genes are TRBV7-8 and TRBJ2-3, with 7 bases fitting TRBD2. V lost 0 bases and J lost 4; bases outside the gene matches: 7. From germline, CDR1 is SGHVS and CDR2 FQNEAQ. This CDR3 comprises 16 residues. The CDR3 protein is CASSLASREAADTQYF. The CDR3 DNA reads as TGTGCCAGCAGCTTAGCCAGTCGGGAGGCCGCAGATACGCAGTATTTT.

The chain combines TRBV28 with TRBJ2-1; possibly TRBD2 for D (6 bases). The ends were cut back, 7 bases at V and 4 bases at J, with 8 bases in the middle. The CDR3 is made up of 12 amino acids. Germline values: CDR1 MDHEN, CDR2 SYDVKM. CDR3 nucleotide sequence: TGTGCCAGCACCGGGGGTTACAATGAGCAGTTCTTC. Translated, it gives CASTGGYNEQFF.

The chain joins TRBV11-2 to TRBJ2-7; D not certain. CDR1 is SGHAT and CDR2 is FQNNGV in the germline V gene. V was cut by 5 bases and J by 5 bases, with 16 bases left in between. The CDR3 extends over 14 amino acids. This chain's CDR3 is CASSEVASLNEQYF. The DNA for the CDR3 is TGTGCCAGCAGCGAAGTGGCCAGTCTGAACGAGCAGTACTTC.

The chain links TRBV30 to TRBJ2-5; the match to TRBD1 covers 7 bases. The CDR3 runs 18 residues. The germline V gene has CDR1 GTSNPN and CDR2 SVGIG (reference sequence). V shed 2 bases, J shed 2 bases, and the junction held 17 bases outside the gene matches. CDR3 bases: TGTGCCTGGAGTAAGGGTACCTCTACGACAGGGTGGCAAGAGACCCAGTACTTC. This gives the protein CAWSKGTSTTGWQETQYF.

The CDR3 is CASGQQDYNQPQHF. The CDR3, as DNA: TGTGCCAGCGGCCAACAAGACTATAACCAGCCCCAGCATTTT. V is TRBV9 and J is TRBJ1-5; D call uncertain. There are 14 residues in the CDR3. Deletions cut 7 bases from V and 7 bases from J, with 18 bases between. Germline values: CDR1 SGDLS, CDR2 YYNGEE.

J is TRBJ1-2 and V is TRBV13; 9 nucleotides agree with TRBD1. Losses at the gene ends were 0 bases for V and 2 bases for J; bases not matched to a gene: 1. Germline lookup yields CDR1 PRHDT and CDR2 FYEKMQ (reference sequence). CDR3 length equals 15 residues. The DNA of the CDR3 is TGTGCCAGCAGCTTAGGCGGACAGGGGAACTATGGCTACACCTTC. Its translation is CASSLGGQGNYGYTF.

The chain carries TRBV6-1 and TRBJ1-2; unclear D gene. Germline V lookup: CDR1 MNHNS, CDR2 SASEGT. The CDR3 loop spans 10 amino acids. V was pared by 7 bases and J by 7 bases, with 7 bases between. CDR3 region: CASNLGGYTF. In DNA, the CDR3 is TGTGCCAGCAACTTGGGTGGCTACACCTTC.

The J gene is TRBJ1-5, the V gene TRBV5-1; tentative D call: TRBD1 (5 bases). V lost 2 bases to trimming and J lost 2 bases, with 14 bases between them. The CDR3 totals 16 residues. CDR1 is SGHRS and CDR2 is YFSETQ in the germline V gene. The CDR3: CASSLYGAGGNQPQHF. CDR3 nucleotides: TGCGCCAGCAGCTTATACGGGGCCGGGGGCAATCAGCCCCAGCATTTT.

This clone was picked up one time. The chain combines TRBV13 with TRBJ2-7, with TRBD1 identical over 12 bases. V dropped 5 bases and J dropped 7; count of bases not matched to a gene: 6. Germline CDR1 reads PRHDT; CDR2 reads FYEKMQ (reference sequence). The length of the CDR3 is 14 residues. CDR3 in DNA: TGTGCCAGCAGCATGGGACAGGGGGCGCTTGAGCAGTACTTC. Protein product: CASSMGQGALEQYF.

About this clone: In the same sample, other DNA sequences code for this CDR3. The chain employs TRBV6-5 and TRBJ1-1, with D unresolved. This CDR3 has 13 residues. Germline values: CDR1 MNHEY, CDR2 SVGAGI. V lost 2 bases, J lost 1 base, and 5 bases lay in between. The chain's CDR3 is CASSYPGNTEAFF. CDR3 bases: TGTGCCAGCAGTTACCCAGGGAACACTGAAGCTTTCTTT.

The genes are TRBV28 and TRBJ1-2, with 12 bases lining up with TRBD1. This CDR3 is built from 15 residues. Germline trimming cut 3 bases from V and 9 bases from J; bases unmatched to any gene: 8. In germline, CDR1 is MDHEN, CDR2 SYDVKM. CDR3 sequence (DNA): TGTGCCAGCAGTTTGGGACAGGGGGCTTTCGAAAGCTACACCTTC. This gives the protein CASSLGQGAFESYTF.

In this sample, this clone turned up once. The chain couples TRBV28 to TRBJ2-7; D is possibly TRBD1 or TRBD2 (6 bases each). Germline V gene sequence: CDR1 MDHEN, CDR2 SYDVKM. CDR3 length: 14 amino acids. Deletions cut 9 bases from V and 2 bases from J, with 17 bases between. The CDR3 reads CASQGGSETYEQYF. The DNA of the CDR3 is TGTGCCAGTCAAGGGGGGTCGGAGACCTACGAGCAGTACTTC.

On this clone: Other nucleotide sequences from this sample produce the same CDR3. V gene TRBV28 combines with J gene TRBJ1-3; D is possibly TRBD1 (5 bases). V was trimmed by 2 bases and J by 0 bases, leaving 5 bases between them. The length of the CDR3 is 14 residues. Germline CDR1 reads MDHEN; CDR2 reads SYDVKM. The CDR3 protein is CASSLTGSGNTIYF. The CDR3 DNA is TGTGCCAGCAGTTTAACAGGCTCTGGAAACACCATATATTTT.

The chain joins TRBV7-9 to TRBJ2-2; D is unclear. Germline CDR1 is SEHNR and CDR2 is FQNEAQ (reference sequence). This CDR3 has 11 amino acids. V dropped 6 bases and J dropped 6 bases, with 5 bases sitting between them. CDR3 nucleotide sequence: TGTGCCAGCAGTCACCCCGGGGAGCTGTTTTTT. It translates to CASSHPGELFF.

This clone was seen a single time. This chain uses TRBV5-5 with TRBJ2-1; no reliable D call. Germline CDR1 is SGHKS and CDR2 is YYEKEE (reference sequence). Between the trimmed V and J ends, which lost 3 bases and 12 bases, there was a span of 13 bases. This CDR3 comprises 12 residues. This CDR3 is CASSSEAGPQFF. The DNA of the CDR3 is TGTGCCAGCAGCTCAGAAGCTGGCCCGCAGTTCTTC.

The rearrangement uses TRBV7-9 and TRBJ1-2; TRBD1 agrees at 9 bases. The CDR3 extends over 16 amino acids. With V trimmed by 5 bases and J by 4 bases, 11 bases remained unmatched. Looked up from germline, CDR1 is SEHNR and CDR2 is FQNEAQ (reference sequence). CDR3 in DNA: TGTGCCAGCAGCCACGTGGGGACAGGGTACGGCTATGGCTACACCTTC. Translation: CASSHVGTGYGYGYTF.

As regards this clone: This sample includes further DNA sequences coding for the same CDR3. V usage is TRBV28 and J usage is TRBJ1-1; no clear D gene. CDR1 MDHEN and CDR2 SYDVKM come from the germline V gene. This CDR3 is built from 12 residues. Between the trimmed V and J ends, which lost 3 bases and 0 bases, there was a span of 2 bases. Written as DNA, the CDR3 is TGTGCCAGCAGTTTTATGAACACTGAAGCTTTCTTT. Protein sequence: CASSFMNTEAFF. The whole variable domain, remainder taken from reference TRBV28 and TRBJ1-1, is DVKVTQSSRYLVKRTGEKVFLECVQDMDHENMFWYRQDPGLGLRLIYFSYDVKMKEKGDIPEGYSVSREKKERFSLILESASTNQTSMYLCASSFMNTEAFFGQGTRLTVV.

The chain has TRBV2 and TRBJ2-1; 11 positions match TRBD2. Unmatched junction bases numbered 19, after V lost 6 bases and J lost 9 bases. This CDR3 comprises 18 residues. Germline V gene lookup returns CDR1 SNHLY and CDR2 FYNNEI. This CDR3 reads CASSPTLLAGETQGEQFF. The CDR3 nucleotides are TGTGCCAGCAGCCCGACCCTACTAGCGGGGGAGACGCAGGGTGAGCAGTTCTTC.